Shown below are 9 T cell receptor beta chains from a single sample sequenced in a study of blood T cell repertoires in COVID-19. Using immunoSEQ multiplex PCR, the repertoire was profiled, and TCRdb retains in-frame clones only, with some absent. The sample holds about 480,000 clones, approximately 90% seen once. Specimen: peripheral blood. These TCRs come from a woman in her thirties with acute or convalescent COVID-19.

The chain uses TRBV7-9 and TRBJ2-3; unclear D gene. This CDR3 has 14 residues. With 4 bases removed from V and 6 bases from J, the gap between germline ends came to 14 bases. The V gene's germline CDR1 is SEHNR and CDR2 FQNEAQ (reference sequence). In nucleotides, the CDR3 is TGTGCCAGCAGCTCATCTATGAGTTTTGATACGCAGTATTTT. Amino acid sequence: CASSSSMSFDTQYF.

The chain combines TRBV12-5 with TRBJ1-2; 7 nucleotides match TRBD1. The CDR3 contains 17 residues. The germline V gene encodes CDR1 LGHNT and CDR2 FRNRAP. The V gene end was trimmed by 4 bases and the J gene end by 1 base; junction bases not matched to a gene: 12. The CDR3 region is CASGWAPTDRYNYGYTF. The DNA of the CDR3 is TGTGCTAGTGGTTGGGCCCCGACGGACAGGTATAACTATGGCTACACCTTC.

The genes are TRBV7-3 and TRBJ2-7, with a possible D match to TRBD2 (6 bases). Per the germline V gene, CDR1 is SGHTA and CDR2 is FQGTGA. This CDR3 has 16 residues. V was trimmed by 4 bases and J by 3 bases, leaving 19 bases between them. CDR3 bases: TGTGCCAGCAGCTCCCGCCCCGGGACTCCAGTCTACGAGCAGTACTTC. This codes for CASSSRPGTPVYEQYF. The variable domain in full, with the rest retrieved from reference TRBV7-3 and TRBJ2-7, is GAGVSQTPSNKVTEKGKYVELRCDPISGHTALYWYRQSLGQGPEFLIYFQGTGAADDSGLPNDRFFAVRPEGSVSTLKIQRTERGDSAVYLCASSSRPGTPVYEQYFGPGTRLTVT.

V gene TRBV19 combines with J gene TRBJ1-1, with D unresolved. Germline V lookup: CDR1 LNHDA, CDR2 SQIVND (reference sequence). The V and J ends lost 6 bases and 2 bases respectively, with 16 bases between them. The CDR3 runs 15 residues. Here the CDR3 DNA reads TGTGCCAGTAGCAATAGGGAGACCGCCAACACTGAAGCTTTCTTT. It specifies CASSNRETANTEAFF.

This clone has just one count. This CDR3 is CASTNPRLAGGPLNEQFF. The CDR3 nucleotides are TGTGCCAGCACAAATCCTCGACTAGCGGGGGGGCCTTTAAATGAGCAGTTCTTC. The rearrangement joins TRBV27 to TRBJ2-1, with 14 bases lining up with TRBD2. The V and J ends lost 7 bases and 7 bases, in that order; junction bases with no gene match: 15. The germline gives CDR1 MNHEY, CDR2 SMNVEV (reference sequence). The CDR3 has 18 residues.

This chain connects TRBV4-1 to TRBJ1-4, with no clear D. V was cut by 7 bases and J by 3 bases, with 15 bases left in between. The CDR3 has 15 residues. CDR1 and CDR2 from the germline V gene are MGHRA and YSYEKL. As DNA, the CDR3 is TGCGCCAGCAAGCTCCTCGGGTATTCTAATGAAAAACTGTTTTTT. Residues: CASKLLGYSNEKLFF.

The chain uses TRBV27 and TRBJ1-1; a possible D gene is TRBD1 (5 bases). CDR3 length equals 15 residues. CDR1 and CDR2 (germline): MNHEY, SMNVEV (reference sequence). V was trimmed by 0 bases and J by 6 bases, leaving 14 bases between them. CDR3 region: CASSLSAGGLAEAFF. The CDR3 coding sequence is TGTGCCAGCAGTTTATCGGCGGGGGGACTAGCTGAAGCTTTCTTT.

In DNA, the CDR3 is TGTGCCAGTAGTGGGACTAGCGGTACTTACGAGCAGTACTTC. This encodes CASSGTSGTYEQYF. This chain joins TRBV19 and TRBJ2-7, with 11 nucleotides matching TRBD2. Germline V gene lookup returns CDR1 LNHDA and CDR2 SQIVND (reference sequence). The V segment lost 5 bases and the J segment 4 bases; nucleotides outside the gene matches: 4. This CDR3 has 14 residues.

The J gene is TRBJ1-2, the V gene TRBV5-4; the D gene is possibly TRBD1 (5 bases). The V gene lost 5 bases and the J gene lost 4 bases, with 9 bases spanning the gap. Germline assignment: CDR1 SGHNT and CDR2 YYREEE (reference sequence). This CDR3 comprises 12 residues. The chain's CDR3 is CASSTGPYGYTF. The CDR3 DNA sequence: TGTGCCAGCAGTACAGGCCCCTATGGCTACACCTTC.